The present TCR beta chain was sequenced within a study of tumor-infiltrating lymphocytes in oesophageal squamous cell carcinoma. The V gene end was trimmed by 6 bases and the J gene end by 5 bases; junction bases not matched to a gene: 16. Germline V gene data show CDR1 as SGHTA and CDR2 as FQGNSA. CDR3 size: 18 residues. TCRdb processed the PCR reads anew with MiXCR; each CDR3 protein has one entry. The table has just over 15,000 distinct CDR3 sequences, roughly half seen once. This clonotype occurred a few times. This TCR derives from a female donor with esophageal squamous cell carcinoma. This chain joins TRBV7-2 and TRBJ2-2; 9 bases fit TRBD1. Sequences were obtained from esophageal tumor tissue. The CDR3 DNA follows: TGTGCCAGCAGTCCCCGACAGGGGGTAATAGTGGGGACCGGGGAGCTGTTTTTT. It is translated as CASSPRQGVIVGTGELFF.